The 32 T cell receptor beta chains in this list originate from one sample, sequenced in a study of blood T cell repertoires in COVID-19. The table came from immunoSEQ multiplex PCR; TCRdb's copy has only in-frame clones and leaves some out. Of a few hundred thousand clones in the sample, roughly 86% were seen once. The sequenced sample was PBMCs or T cells enriched from blood (not recorded which). Receptor source: a woman in her twenties or thirties who had been exposed to COVID-19.

This chain connects TRBV10-1 to TRBJ1-1; D ambiguous. The germline CDR1 and CDR2 sequences are WNHNN and SYGVQD (reference sequence). V was trimmed by 5 bases and J by 2 bases, leaving 6 bases between them. CDR3 length: 12 amino acids. The CDR3: CASSHSNTEAFF. CDR3 nucleotides: TGCGCCAGCAGTCACAGTAACACTGAAGCTTTCTTT.

V usage is TRBV7-9 and J usage is TRBJ2-5; a possible D gene is TRBD2 (5 bases). Germline V CDR1 and CDR2: SEHNR, FQNEAQ (reference sequence). The CDR3 consists of 15 residues. V was cut by 5 bases and J by 5 bases, with 18 bases left in between. The CDR3 coding sequence is TGTGCCAGCAGCACGCGAATGGCGGGTGGGGAGACCCAGTACTTC. Translation: CASSTRMAGGETQYF.

This chain joins TRBV19 and TRBJ1-5; D is possibly TRBD1 (5 bases). The germline gives CDR1 LNHDA, CDR2 SQIVND (reference sequence). The CDR3 has 13 residues. V was trimmed by 6 bases and J by 6 bases, leaving 12 bases between them. CDR3 nucleotide sequence: TGTGCCAGTAGCCCGGGACTCCCTCAGCCCCAGCATTTT. It yields the protein CASSPGLPQPQHF.

This clone was counted between two and nine times. The V gene is TRBV7-2, the J gene TRBJ1-2; no reliable D call. The CDR3 is 14 residues long. V shed 5 bases and J shed 8 bases, with 18 bases lying between them. The germline gives CDR1 SGHTA, CDR2 FQGNSA. The CDR3 protein is CASSPADKTEGYTF. As DNA, the CDR3 is TGTGCCAGCAGCCCAGCCGACAAAACTGAGGGCTACACCTTC.

The rearrangement uses TRBV18 and TRBJ1-4, with D tentatively TRBD1 (5 bases). V dropped 3 bases and J dropped 5 bases, with 7 bases sitting between them. CDR1 is KGHSH, CDR2 LQKENI, per germline. The CDR3 is 13 residues long. In nucleotides, the CDR3 is TGTGCCAGCTCACCGACAGACAATGAAAAACTGTTTTTT. It yields the protein CASSPTDNEKLFF.

This clone was detected once. V and J are TRBV5-4 and TRBJ2-1, with TRBD2 identical over 9 bases. Germline CDR1 SGHNT, CDR2 YYREEE (reference sequence). The length of the CDR3 is 14 residues. V was clipped by 2 bases and J by 9 bases; unmatched bases: 6. The CDR3 loop is CASSFGTSLGEQFF. CDR3 bases: TGTGCCAGCAGCTTCGGGACTAGCCTTGGTGAGCAGTTCTTC.

The V gene is TRBV5-5, the J gene TRBJ1-2; 8 bases match TRBD1. The CDR3 runs to 16 residues. V was pared by 4 bases and J by 5 bases, with 13 bases of the junction left unmatched. Germline CDR1 SGHKS, CDR2 YYEKEE (reference sequence). The CDR3 sequence: CASSPPGTGPGYGYTF. CDR3 bases: TGTGCCAGCAGCCCACCCGGGACAGGTCCCGGGTATGGCTACACCTTC. Full variable domain (outside the CDR3, taken from reference TRBV5-5 and TRBJ1-2): DAGVTQSPTHLIKTRGQQVTLRCSPISGHKSVSWYQQVLGQGPQFIFQYYEKEERGRGNFPDRFSARQFPNYSSELNVNALLLGDSALYLCASSPPGTGPGYGYTFGSGTRLTVV.

The chain has TRBV2 and TRBJ2-1; possible D gene TRBD2, 5 bases. The germline V gene has CDR1 SNHLY and CDR2 FYNNEI. The CDR3 runs to 14 residues. V was pared by 4 bases and J by 2 bases, with 9 bases between. The CDR3 reads CASSAWTPYNEQFF. The CDR3 DNA follows: TGTGCCAGCAGTGCTTGGACTCCCTACAATGAGCAGTTCTTC. The full variable domain, with the rest looked up from reference TRBV2 and TRBJ2-1, is EPEVTQTPSHQVTQMGQEVILRCVPISNHLYFYWYRQILGQKVEFLVSFYNNEISEKSEIFDDQFSVERPDGSNFTLKIRSTKLEDSAMYFCASSAWTPYNEQFFGPGTRLTVL.

V usage is TRBV19 and J usage is TRBJ2-5; TRBD1 matches 7 bases. Germline values: CDR1 LNHDA, CDR2 SQIVND (reference sequence). This CDR3 is built from 14 residues. The V gene end was trimmed by 7 bases and the J gene end by 5 bases; junction bases not matched to a gene: 10. In nucleotides, the CDR3 is TGTGCCAGTACCCCCACAGGGGTCGGGGAGACCCAGTACTTC. The encoded protein is CASTPTGVGETQYF.

The V call is TRBV2, the J call TRBJ2-7; 8 bases map to TRBD1. Germline-derived CDR1 and CDR2 are SNHLY and FYNNEI. The V segment lost 7 bases and the J segment 3 bases; nucleotides outside the gene matches: 8. CDR3 length equals 14 residues. The CDR3 DNA reads TGTGCCAGCACTCCGACAGGGGTCATCTACGAGCAGTACTTC. Its translation: CASTPTGVIYEQYF.

V is TRBV12-3 or TRBV12-4 and J is TRBJ1-1; D unresolved. Trimming removed 5 bases from V and 8 bases from J, with 15 bases in between. The CDR3 length is 13 residues. CDR3 amino acids: CASSAGVDGEAFF. CDR3 nucleotide sequence: TGTGCCAGCAGTGCGGGAGTTGACGGCGAAGCTTTCTTT.

The chain has TRBV28 and TRBJ1-1, with TRBD1 identical over 8 bases. The CDR3 spans 13 residues. Germline-derived CDR1 and CDR2 are MDHEN and SYDVKM. Trimming cost V 3 bases and J 12 bases; bases outside gene matches: 9. The chain's CDR3 is CASSLAGGEITFF. The CDR3 DNA sequence: TGTGCCAGCAGTTTGGCAGGGGGCGAAATAACTTTCTTT.

This chain uses TRBV18 with TRBJ1-4; 7 bases align to TRBD1. V trimming: 3 bases; J trimming: 0 bases; junction bases outside the gene matches: 1. Germline V gene lookup returns CDR1 KGHSH and CDR2 LQKENI. The CDR3 is made up of 15 amino acids. The DNA for the CDR3 is TGTGCCAGCTCACCGGACAGGCCAACTAATGAAAAACTGTTTTTT. It yields the protein CASSPDRPTNEKLFF. The whole variable domain, filled in from reference TRBV18 and TRBJ1-4, reads NAGVMQNPRHLVRRRGQEARLRCSPMKGHSHVYWYRQLPEEGLKFMVYLQKENIIDESGMPKERFSAEFPKEGPSILRIQQVVRGDSAAYFCASSPDRPTNEKLFFGSGTQLSVL.

The chain uses TRBV4-1 and TRBJ1-2, with D maybe TRBD1 (6 bases). The CDR3 has 14 residues. Deletions cut 4 bases from V and 1 base from J, with 10 bases between. The V gene's germline CDR1 is MGHRA and CDR2 YSYEKL. This CDR3 is CASSPGQHNYGYTF. The CDR3 nucleotides are TGCGCCAGCAGCCCCGGACAGCATAACTATGGCTACACCTTC.

The CDR3 region has the DNA TGCGCCAGCAGCTCACCGTCGGGGTCGGTTGAAGCTTTCTTT. Its translation is CASSSPSGSVEAFF. This chain links TRBV5-1 with TRBJ1-1, with D unclear. Trimming removed 3 bases from V and 7 bases from J, with 16 bases in between. The germline V gene has CDR1 SGHRS and CDR2 YFSETQ. The CDR3 totals 14 residues.

This sequence joins TRBV27 and TRBJ1-5; D not certain. CDR3 size: 14 residues. V was trimmed by 6 bases and J by 6 bases, leaving 15 bases between them. Germline CDR1 reads MNHEY; CDR2 reads SMNVEV (reference sequence). CDR3 bases: TGTGCCAGCAGGCCCGAGGGAACCTCTCAGCCCCAGCATTTT. Protein sequence: CASRPEGTSQPQHF.

This chain joins TRBV11-3 and TRBJ1-2, with D possibly TRBD1 on 5 matching bases. Germline V gene data show CDR1 as SGHNT and CDR2 as YENEEA. Trimming took off 3 bases at V and 6 bases at J, with 8 bases between the two ends. The CDR3 is made up of 12 amino acids. The CDR3 here is CASSFTQDGYTF. Here the CDR3 DNA reads TGTGCCAGCAGCTTTACACAGGATGGCTACACCTTC. Using reference TRBV11-3 and TRBJ1-2 for the parts outside the CDR3, the full variable domain is EAGVVQSPRYKIIEKKQPVAFWCNPISGHNTLYWYLQNLGQGPELLIRYENEEAVDDSQLPKDRFSAERLKGVDSTLKIQPAELGDSAVYLCASSFTQDGYTFGSGTRLTVV.

This clone has just one count. CDR3 loop: CASSLSEWAQETQYF. The DNA of the CDR3 is TGTGCCAGCAGCTTGTCAGAATGGGCCCAAGAGACCCAGTACTTC. The rearrangement uses TRBV7-9 and TRBJ2-5; D is undetermined. V was pared by 3 bases and J by 1 base, with 12 bases between. CDR1 and CDR2 (germline): SEHNR, FQNEAQ (reference sequence). The CDR3 sequence is 15 residues long.

The genes are TRBV6-5 and TRBJ2-1; 7 positions agree with TRBD2. Germline CDR1 MNHEY, CDR2 SVGAGI. CDR3 length equals 16 residues. The V and J ends lost 0 bases and 6 bases, in that order; junction bases with no gene match: 8. The CDR3 spells CASSYSRWSSGNEQFF. The CDR3 DNA follows: TGTGCCAGCAGTTACTCGAGATGGTCTAGCGGCAATGAGCAGTTCTTC.

The V and J genes are TRBV29-1 and TRBJ1-2; perhaps TRBD1 as D (6 bases). The germline gives CDR1 SQVTM, CDR2 ANQGSEA. V lost 6 bases and J lost 5, with 16 bases in between. The CDR3 totals 13 residues. The CDR3 coding sequence is TGCAGCGTCCCATGGACAGCGAGATATGGCTACACCTTC. This encodes CSVPWTARYGYTF.

The rearrangement links TRBV11-3 to TRBJ2-7, with D tentatively TRBD2 (5 bases). Per germline, CDR1 SGHNT and CDR2 YENEEA. V dropped 2 bases and J dropped 0 bases, with 11 bases sitting between them. The length of the CDR3 is 15 residues. The CDR3 nucleotides are TGTGCCAGCAGCTTAATCGGCGGGTTCTCCTACGAGCAGTACTTC. It encodes CASSLIGGFSYEQYF.

This chain uses TRBV2 with TRBJ1-1; TRBD1 agrees at 7 bases. The V and J ends lost 9 bases and 1 base, in that order; junction bases with no gene match: 2. Germline loops: CDR1 SNHLY, CDR2 FYNNEI. CDR3 length equals 12 residues. CDR3 DNA: TGTGCCAGGGGGACAGAGAACACTGAAGCTTTCTTT. Its translation: CARGTENTEAFF.

V is TRBV28 and J is TRBJ1-4; the D gene is possibly TRBD1 (6 bases). The germline CDR1 and CDR2 sequences are MDHEN and SYDVKM. The CDR3 contains 15 residues. V was clipped by 3 bases and J by 7 bases, with 15 bases between them. The CDR3 DNA reads as TGTGCCAGCAGTTTCCAAGGACAGATGGGTGAAAAACTGTTTTTT. Protein product: CASSFQGQMGEKLFF.

This sequence joins TRBV11-2 and TRBJ2-7, with 9 bases fitting TRBD2. The germline V gene encodes CDR1 SGHAT and CDR2 FQNNGV. The CDR3 contains 15 residues. V was pared by 3 bases and J by 3 bases, with 6 bases of the junction left unmatched. The CDR3 is CASSFRLADRYEQYF. The CDR3 nucleotides are TGTGCCAGCAGCTTCAGACTAGCGGACCGCTACGAGCAGTACTTC.

The rearrangement uses TRBV10-3 and TRBJ1-2, with 7 bases aligning to TRBD1. The CDR3 is 13 amino acids. CDR1 ENHRY and CDR2 SYGVKD come from the germline V gene. With V trimmed by 5 bases and J by 6 bases, 6 bases remained unmatched. The CDR3 spells CAISKGQADGYTF. The CDR3 DNA reads as TGTGCCATCAGTAAAGGACAGGCCGATGGCTACACCTTC.

The genes are TRBV11-2 and TRBJ1-2, with unresolved D. Between the trimmed V and J ends, which lost 3 bases and 0 bases, there was a span of 2 bases. The CDR3 runs to 12 residues. The germline V gene encodes CDR1 SGHAT and CDR2 FQNNGV. CDR3 DNA: TGTGCCAGCAGCTTCTCTAACTATGGCTACACCTTC. It translates to CASSFSNYGYTF.

CDR3 in DNA: TGCGCCAGCAGCACAGGACTAGCGGCTTTGACAGATACGCAGTATTTT. It specifies CASSTGLAALTDTQYF. The chain is built from TRBV5-1 and TRBJ2-3; 10 bases line up with TRBD2. J gave up 3 bases and V 4 bases, and 8 bases lay outside the gene matches. Germline lookup yields CDR1 SGHRS and CDR2 YFSETQ. This CDR3 has 16 amino acids.

The chain carries TRBV30 and TRBJ1-1, with TRBD1 as a possible D gene (5 bases). Germline V gene data show CDR1 as GTSNPN and CDR2 as SVGIG (reference sequence). The V end lost 2 bases, the J end lost 2 bases, and 15 bases lay between the germline ends. CDR3 length equals 15 residues. CDR3: CAWSQSGGRNTEAFF. The CDR3 region has the DNA TGTGCCTGGAGTCAGTCTGGGGGGAGAAACACTGAAGCTTTCTTT.

This chain links TRBV7-9 with TRBJ2-2, with D possibly TRBD2 on 5 matching bases. The CDR3 has 15 residues. Germline V CDR1 and CDR2: SEHNR, FQNEAQ (reference sequence). V dropped 4 bases and J dropped 2 bases, with 11 bases sitting between them. The CDR3 DNA reads TGTGCCAGCAGCTACCGACGGGAAAACACCGGGGAGCTGTTTTTT. Encoded protein: CASSYRRENTGELFF.

DNA of the CDR3: TGTGCCAGCAGGGTCGGTTCTCCTTATAATTCACCCCTCCACTTT. It encodes CASRVGSPYNSPLHF. The V call is TRBV6-5, the J call TRBJ1-6; no reliable D call. The germline V and J ends were trimmed by 6 bases and 4 bases, with 13 bases remaining between them. This CDR3 comprises 15 residues. Germline V CDR1 and CDR2: MNHEY, SVGAGI.

The chain carries TRBV2 and TRBJ1-2; D ambiguous. The germline gives CDR1 SNHLY, CDR2 FYNNEI. The V and J ends lost 3 bases and 1 base respectively, with 12 bases between them. The CDR3 is 15 amino acids. The CDR3 coding sequence is TGTGCCAGCAGTGATTCAGGAAACCATAACTATGGCTACACCTTC. Amino acids: CASSDSGNHNYGYTF.

This chain uses TRBV28 with TRBJ1-5, with D unclear. CDR1 and CDR2 from the germline V gene are MDHEN and SYDVKM. Trimming left V 5 bases short and J 2 bases short, with 16 bases between. The CDR3 loop spans 16 amino acids. CDR3 residues: CASSPELGLGNQPQHF. The CDR3 nucleotides read TGTGCCAGCAGTCCGGAACTAGGTTTGGGCAATCAGCCCCAGCATTTT.